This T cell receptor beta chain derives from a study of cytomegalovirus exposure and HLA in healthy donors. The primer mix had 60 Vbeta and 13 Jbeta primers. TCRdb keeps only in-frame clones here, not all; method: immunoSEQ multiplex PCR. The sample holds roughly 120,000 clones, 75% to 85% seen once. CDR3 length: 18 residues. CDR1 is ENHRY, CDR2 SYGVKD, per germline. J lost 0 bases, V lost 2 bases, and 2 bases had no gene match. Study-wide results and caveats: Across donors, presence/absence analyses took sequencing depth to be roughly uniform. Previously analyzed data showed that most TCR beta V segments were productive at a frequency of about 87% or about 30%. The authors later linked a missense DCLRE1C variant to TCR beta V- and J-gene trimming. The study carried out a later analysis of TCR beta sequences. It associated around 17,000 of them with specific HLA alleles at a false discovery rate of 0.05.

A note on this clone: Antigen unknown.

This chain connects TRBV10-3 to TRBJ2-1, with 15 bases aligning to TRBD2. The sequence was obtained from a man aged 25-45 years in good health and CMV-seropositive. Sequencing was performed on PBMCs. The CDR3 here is CAISEGLAGGSSYNEQFF. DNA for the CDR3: TGTGCCATCAGTGAGGGACTAGCGGGGGGGAGCTCCTACAATGAGCAGTTCTTC.